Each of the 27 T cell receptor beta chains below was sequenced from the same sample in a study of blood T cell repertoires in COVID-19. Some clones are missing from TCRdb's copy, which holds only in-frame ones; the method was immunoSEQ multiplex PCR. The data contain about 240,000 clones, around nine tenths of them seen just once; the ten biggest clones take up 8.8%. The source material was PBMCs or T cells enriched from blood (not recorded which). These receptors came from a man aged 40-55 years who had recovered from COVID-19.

The CDR3 protein is CASSVPGQGAEQYF. CDR3 sequence (DNA): TGCGCCAGCAGCGTACCCGGACAGGGTGCCGAGCAGTACTTC. The chain has TRBV5-1 and TRBJ2-7; 8 bases fit TRBD1. Trimming removed 4 bases from V and 6 bases from J; junction bases left unmatched: 9. Looked up from germline, CDR1 is SGHRS and CDR2 is YFSETQ. CDR3 length: 14 residues. The whole variable domain, remainder taken from reference TRBV5-1 and TRBJ2-7, is KAGVTQTPRYLIKTRGQQVTLSCSPISGHRSVSWYQQTPGQGLQFLFEYFSETQRNKGNFPGRFSGRQFSNSRSEMNVSTLELGDSALYLCASSVPGQGAEQYFGPGTRLTVT.

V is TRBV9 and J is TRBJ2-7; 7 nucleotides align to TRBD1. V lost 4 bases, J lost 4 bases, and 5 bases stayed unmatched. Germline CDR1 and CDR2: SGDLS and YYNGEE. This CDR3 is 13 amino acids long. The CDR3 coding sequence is TGTGCCAGCAGCCCCCAGGGGGAATACGAGCAGTACTTC. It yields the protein CASSPQGEYEQYF.

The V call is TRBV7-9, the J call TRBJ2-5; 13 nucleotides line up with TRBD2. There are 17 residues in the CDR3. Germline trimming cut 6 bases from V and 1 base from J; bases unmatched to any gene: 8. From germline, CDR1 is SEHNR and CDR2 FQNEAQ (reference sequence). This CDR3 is CASRWTSGSFLQETQYF. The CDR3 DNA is TGTGCCAGCAGGTGGACTAGCGGGAGTTTCCTCCAAGAGACCCAGTACTTC.

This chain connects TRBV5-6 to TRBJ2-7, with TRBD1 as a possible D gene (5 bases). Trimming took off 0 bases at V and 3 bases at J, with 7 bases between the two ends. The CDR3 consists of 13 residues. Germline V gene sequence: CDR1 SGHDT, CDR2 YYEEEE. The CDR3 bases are TGTGCCAGCAGCTTGGTGGGGCTCTACGAGCAGTACTTC. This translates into CASSLVGLYEQYF.

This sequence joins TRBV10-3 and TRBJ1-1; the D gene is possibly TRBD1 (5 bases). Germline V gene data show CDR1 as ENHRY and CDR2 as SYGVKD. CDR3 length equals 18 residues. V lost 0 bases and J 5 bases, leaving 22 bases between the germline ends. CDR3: CAISESAGFNLGRTEAFF. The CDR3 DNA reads TGTGCCATCAGTGAGTCTGCAGGGTTTAATTTGGGGCGGACTGAAGCTTTCTTT.

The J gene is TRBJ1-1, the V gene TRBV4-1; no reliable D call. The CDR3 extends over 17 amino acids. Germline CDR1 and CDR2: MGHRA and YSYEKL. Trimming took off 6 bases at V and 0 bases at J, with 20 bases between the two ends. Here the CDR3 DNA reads TGCGCCAGCAGGGATAGCGGGAGGGATTGGATGAACACTGAAGCTTTCTTT. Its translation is CASRDSGRDWMNTEAFF.

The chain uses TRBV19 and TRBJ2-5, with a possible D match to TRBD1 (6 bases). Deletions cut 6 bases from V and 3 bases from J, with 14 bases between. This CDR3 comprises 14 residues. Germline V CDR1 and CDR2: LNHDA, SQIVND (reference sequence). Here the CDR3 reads CASRKGHLKETQYF. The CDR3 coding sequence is TGTGCCAGTAGGAAGGGACACCTTAAAGAGACCCAGTACTTC.

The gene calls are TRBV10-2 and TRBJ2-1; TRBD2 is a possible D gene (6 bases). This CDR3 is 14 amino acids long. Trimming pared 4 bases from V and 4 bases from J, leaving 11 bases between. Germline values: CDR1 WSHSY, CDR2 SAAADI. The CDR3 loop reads CASSAGTVYNEQFF. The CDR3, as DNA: TGCGCCAGCAGTGCCGGGACTGTATACAATGAGCAGTTCTTC.

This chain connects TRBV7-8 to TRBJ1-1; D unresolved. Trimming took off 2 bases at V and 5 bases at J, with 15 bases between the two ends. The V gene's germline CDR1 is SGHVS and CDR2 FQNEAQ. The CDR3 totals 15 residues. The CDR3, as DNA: TGTGCCAGCAGCTTATTGCTCGAGGGTGGGACTGAAGCTTTCTTT. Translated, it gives CASSLLLEGGTEAFF.

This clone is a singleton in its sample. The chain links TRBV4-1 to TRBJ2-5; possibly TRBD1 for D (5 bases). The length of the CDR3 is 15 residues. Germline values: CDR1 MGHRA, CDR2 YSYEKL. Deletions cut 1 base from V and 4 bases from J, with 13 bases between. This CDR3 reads CASSQGDLTGETQYF. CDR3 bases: TGCGCCAGCAGCCAAGGGGATCTAACAGGAGAGACCCAGTACTTC.

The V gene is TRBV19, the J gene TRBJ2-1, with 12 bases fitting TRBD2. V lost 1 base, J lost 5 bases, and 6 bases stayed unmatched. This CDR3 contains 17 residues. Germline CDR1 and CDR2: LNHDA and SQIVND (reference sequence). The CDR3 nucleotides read TGTGCCAGTAGTATAGCCACGACTAGCGGGGGACACAATGAGCAGTTCTTC. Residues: CASSIATTSGGHNEQFF.

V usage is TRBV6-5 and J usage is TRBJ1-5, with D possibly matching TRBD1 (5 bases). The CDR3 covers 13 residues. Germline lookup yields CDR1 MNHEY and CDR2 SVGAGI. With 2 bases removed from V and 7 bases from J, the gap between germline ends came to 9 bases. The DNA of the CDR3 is TGTGCCAGCAGTTACCAGGGAGGCCAGCCCCAGCATTTT. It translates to CASSYQGGQPQHF.

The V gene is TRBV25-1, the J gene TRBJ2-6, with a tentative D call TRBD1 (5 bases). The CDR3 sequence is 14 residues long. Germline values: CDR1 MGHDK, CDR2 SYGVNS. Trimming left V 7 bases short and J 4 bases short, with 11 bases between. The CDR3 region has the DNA TGTGCCAGCACTGGGGCCGTAGGGGCCAACGTCCTGACTTTC. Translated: CASTGAVGANVLTF.

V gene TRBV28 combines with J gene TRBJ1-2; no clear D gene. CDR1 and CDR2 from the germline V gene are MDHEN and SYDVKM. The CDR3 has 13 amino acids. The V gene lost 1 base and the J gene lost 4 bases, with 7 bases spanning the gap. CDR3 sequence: CASSLLGVYGYTF. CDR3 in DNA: TGTGCCAGCAGTTTATTGGGCGTCTATGGCTACACCTTC.

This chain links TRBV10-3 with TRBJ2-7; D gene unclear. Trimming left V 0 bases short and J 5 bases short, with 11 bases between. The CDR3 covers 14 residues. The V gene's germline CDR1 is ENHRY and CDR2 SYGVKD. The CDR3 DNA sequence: TGTGCCATCAGTGAGTCGGGCCATTTTGACGAGCAGTACTTC. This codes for CAISESGHFDEQYF.

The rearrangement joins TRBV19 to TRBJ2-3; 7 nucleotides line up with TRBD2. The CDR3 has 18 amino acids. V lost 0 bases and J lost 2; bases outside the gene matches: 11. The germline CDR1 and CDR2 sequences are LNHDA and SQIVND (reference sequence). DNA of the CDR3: TGTGCCAGTAGTATAGATCTTTGGCAGCGGGACCACACAGATACGCAGTATTTT. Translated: CASSIDLWQRDHTDTQYF. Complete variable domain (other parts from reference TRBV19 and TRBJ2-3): DGGITQSPKYLFRKEGQNVTLSCEQNLNHDAMYWYRQDPGQGLRLIYYSQIVNDFQKGDIAEGYSVSREKKESFPLTVTSAQKNPTAFYLCASSIDLWQRDHTDTQYFGPGTRLTVL.

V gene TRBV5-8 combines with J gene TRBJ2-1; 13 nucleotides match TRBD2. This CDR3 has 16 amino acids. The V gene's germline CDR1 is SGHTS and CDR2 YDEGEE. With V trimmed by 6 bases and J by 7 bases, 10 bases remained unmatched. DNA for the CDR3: TGTGCCAGCAACTTTGACGGGACTAGCGGGAAGAATGAGCAGTTCTTC. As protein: CASNFDGTSGKNEQFF.

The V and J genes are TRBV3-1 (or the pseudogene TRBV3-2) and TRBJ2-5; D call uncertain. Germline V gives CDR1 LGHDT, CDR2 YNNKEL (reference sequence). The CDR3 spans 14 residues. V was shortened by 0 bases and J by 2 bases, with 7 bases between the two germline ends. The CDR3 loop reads CASSQDILQETQYF. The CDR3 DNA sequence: TGTGCCAGCAGCCAAGATATCCTACAAGAGACCCAGTACTTC.

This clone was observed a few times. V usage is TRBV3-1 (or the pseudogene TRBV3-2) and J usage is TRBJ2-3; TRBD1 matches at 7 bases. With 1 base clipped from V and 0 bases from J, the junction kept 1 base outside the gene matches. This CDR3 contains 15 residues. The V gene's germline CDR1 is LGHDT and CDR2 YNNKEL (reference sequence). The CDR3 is CASSQAGGSTDTQYF. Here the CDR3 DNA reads TGTGCCAGCAGCCAAGCAGGGGGTAGCACAGATACGCAGTATTTT.

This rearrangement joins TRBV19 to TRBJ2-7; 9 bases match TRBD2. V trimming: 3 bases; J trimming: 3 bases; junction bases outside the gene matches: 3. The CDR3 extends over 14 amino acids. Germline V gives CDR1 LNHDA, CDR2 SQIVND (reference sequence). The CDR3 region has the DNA TGTGCCAGTAGTATGAGTAGCGGGAGCTACGAGCAGTACTTC. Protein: CASSMSSGSYEQYF. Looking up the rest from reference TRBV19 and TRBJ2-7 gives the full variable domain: DGGITQSPKYLFRKEGQNVTLSCEQNLNHDAMYWYRQDPGQGLRLIYYSQIVNDFQKGDIAEGYSVSREKKESFPLTVTSAQKNPTAFYLCASSMSSGSYEQYFGPGTRLTVT.

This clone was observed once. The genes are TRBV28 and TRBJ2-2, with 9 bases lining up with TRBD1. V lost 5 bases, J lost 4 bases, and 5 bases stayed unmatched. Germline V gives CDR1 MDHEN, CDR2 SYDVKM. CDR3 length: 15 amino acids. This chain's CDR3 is CASSPTGGITGELFF. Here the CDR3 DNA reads TGTGCCAGCAGTCCCACAGGGGGCATCACCGGGGAGCTGTTTTTT.

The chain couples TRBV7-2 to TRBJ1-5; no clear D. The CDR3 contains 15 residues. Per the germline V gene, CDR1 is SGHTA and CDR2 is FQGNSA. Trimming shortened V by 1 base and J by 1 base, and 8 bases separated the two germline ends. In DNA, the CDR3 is TGTGCCAGCAGCTTAGTGTCGCAGAGCAATCAGCCCCAGCATTTT. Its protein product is CASSLVSQSNQPQHF.

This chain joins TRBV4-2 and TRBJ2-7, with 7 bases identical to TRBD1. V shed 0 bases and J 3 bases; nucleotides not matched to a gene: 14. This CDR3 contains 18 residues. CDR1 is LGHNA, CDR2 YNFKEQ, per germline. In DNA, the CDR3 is TGTGCCAGCAGCCAAGATTTCCCACAGGGGTCTTATTACTACGAGCAGTACTTC. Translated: CASSQDFPQGSYYYEQYF.

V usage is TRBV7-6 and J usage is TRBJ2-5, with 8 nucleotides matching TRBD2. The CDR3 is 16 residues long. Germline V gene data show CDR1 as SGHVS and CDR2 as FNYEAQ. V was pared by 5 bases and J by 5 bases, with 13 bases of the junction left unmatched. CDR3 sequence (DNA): TGTGCCAGCAGCATACCCCCCGGACTAGCTGGGGAGACCCAGTACTTC. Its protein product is CASSIPPGLAGETQYF.

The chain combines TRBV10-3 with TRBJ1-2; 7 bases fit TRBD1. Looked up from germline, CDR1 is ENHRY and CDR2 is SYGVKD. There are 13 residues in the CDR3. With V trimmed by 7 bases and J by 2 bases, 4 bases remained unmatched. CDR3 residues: CAIKGTVNYGYTF. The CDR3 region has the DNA TGTGCCATCAAGGGGACAGTCAACTATGGCTACACCTTC.

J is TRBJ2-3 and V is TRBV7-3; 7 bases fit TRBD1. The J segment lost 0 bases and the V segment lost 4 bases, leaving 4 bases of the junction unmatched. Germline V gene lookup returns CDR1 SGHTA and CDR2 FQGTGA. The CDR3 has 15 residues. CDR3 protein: CASSSSGGSTDTQYF. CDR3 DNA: TGTGCCAGCAGCTCCTCAGGGGGAAGCACAGATACGCAGTATTTT.

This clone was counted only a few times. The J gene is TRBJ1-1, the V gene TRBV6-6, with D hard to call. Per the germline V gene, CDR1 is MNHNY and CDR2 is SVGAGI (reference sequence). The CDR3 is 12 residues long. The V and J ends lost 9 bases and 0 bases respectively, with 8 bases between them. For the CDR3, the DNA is TGTGCCAGTCATCAGATGAACACTGAAGCTTTCTTT. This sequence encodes CASHQMNTEAFF.